The present T cell receptor beta chain was sequenced within a study of T-cell memory formation after mild COVID-19. Study details: Across donors, TCR clusters were largely donor specific. Study results and limitations: Cross-reactive memory appears to have joined, as suggested by some responding clones showing up in pre-infection memory. Of the contracting clones, CD4+ ones lay mainly in CM and EM, and CD8+ ones in EMRA.

TCRdb re-derived calls from the 5' RACE reads in MiXCR, one entry per CDR3 protein. The sample contains 250,000 to 400,000 distinct CDR3 sequences, roughly an eighth of which appear only once. The V gene lost 2 bases and the J gene lost 6 bases, with 12 bases spanning the gap. This CDR3 spans 14 amino acids. Looked up from germline, CDR1 is LNHDA and CDR2 is SQIVND (reference sequence). On this clonotype: The target antigen is unknown.

The sequence was collected from a man aged 18 to 29 who had mild COVID-19 (a few samples of this study predate the infection). Cell type and time point are not known. The chain employs TRBV19 and TRBJ2-3, with TRBD1 as a possible D gene (5 bases). Specimen: PBMCs or a T cell subset sorted from them (not recorded which). CDR3 residues: CASSINPRVDTQYF. The CDR3, as DNA: TGTGCCAGTAGTATAAACCCCAGGGTCGATACGCAGTATTTT.